This note documents a single TCR beta chain sequence. This entry comes from a study of technical replicates of blood from several donors. Measured with immunoSEQ multiplex PCR; TCRdb has only the in-frame clones, and not every one. The sample records more than 55,000 clones, roughly nine tenths being singletons. The CDR3 covers 15 residues. Germline V gene sequence: CDR1 SGHNT, CDR2 YENEEA. The ends were cut back, 4 bases at V and 8 bases at J, with 19 bases in the middle. V and J are TRBV11-3 and TRBJ2-3, with D possibly TRBD2 on 6 matching bases. The TCR sequence derives from a human donor in good health. The sequenced material came from T cells isolated from PBMCs. The CDR3 is CASSSFTGDLGTQYF. Written as DNA, the CDR3 is TGTGCCAGCAGCTCCTTCACGGGGGACCTTGGTACGCAGTATTTT.